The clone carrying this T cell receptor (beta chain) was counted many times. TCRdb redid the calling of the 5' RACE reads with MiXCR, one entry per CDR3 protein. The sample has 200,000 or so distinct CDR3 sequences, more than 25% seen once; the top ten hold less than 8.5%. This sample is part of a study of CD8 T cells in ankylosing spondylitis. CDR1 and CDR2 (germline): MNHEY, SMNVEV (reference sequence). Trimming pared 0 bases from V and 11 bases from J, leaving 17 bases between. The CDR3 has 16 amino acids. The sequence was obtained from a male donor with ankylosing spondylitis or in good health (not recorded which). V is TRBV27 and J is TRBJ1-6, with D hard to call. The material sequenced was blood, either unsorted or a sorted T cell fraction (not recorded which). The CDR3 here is CASSLSLGPSWAPLHF. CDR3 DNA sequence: TGTGCCAGCAGTTTATCCCTCGGACCGAGTTGGGCACCCCTCCACTTT.